This passage covers 8 T cell receptor beta chains from one sample sequenced in a study of vaccination and CD4 T cells after COVID-19. No antigen has been assigned to these receptors. Oncomine TCR Beta short-read sequencing was applied to DNA from cultured CD4+ T cells. TCRdb called the PCR reads again in MiXCR, with one record for every CDR3 protein. This table holds approximately 16,000 distinct CDR3 sequences, about 40% found once. Treatment: roughly 11-day PBMC culture with coronavirus spike peptide pools or control peptides (ViraFEST assay). The sequences come from CD4+ T cells from blood, cultured in vitro, collected before SARS-CoV-2 vaccination. The receptors here all came from a human donor who received a COVID-19 vaccine.

This clonotype was recorded a few times. The V gene is TRBV2, the J gene TRBJ2-3, with 10 nucleotides matching TRBD1. Unmatched junction bases numbered 6, after V lost 6 bases and J lost 3 bases. CDR3 length: 15 amino acids. CDR1 is SNHLY and CDR2 is FYNNEI in the germline V gene. As DNA, the CDR3 is TGTGCCAGCAGGATTCCGGGACAGGGGACAGATACGCAGTATTTT. It encodes CASRIPGQGTDTQYF.

The gene calls are TRBV12-3 or TRBV12-4 and TRBJ2-2, with 10 positions matching TRBD1. This CDR3 region has 15 residues. After removal of 5 bases from V and 7 bases from J, the junction contained 7 bases not matched to a gene. CDR3 in amino acids: CASSLRQGAIGELFF. In DNA form, the CDR3 reads TGTGCCAGCAGTCTTAGACAGGGGGCTATCGGGGAGCTGTTTTTT.

The rearrangement uses TRBV10-2 and TRBJ2-1; D possibly corresponds to TRBD1 (6 bases). CDR1 WSHSY and CDR2 SAAADI come from the germline V gene. CDR3 length: 15 amino acids. Trimming cost V 7 bases and J 3 bases, with 16 bases left between them. CDR3 nucleotides: TGCGCCAGCACTACCGGGCAGGGGATCTACAATGAGCAGTTCTTC. This codes for CASTTGQGIYNEQFF.

This clonotype has just a few counts. The J gene is TRBJ1-2, the V gene TRBV19, with 8 bases that match TRBD1. Germline trimming cut 5 bases from V and 1 base from J; bases unmatched to any gene: 6. CDR1 and CDR2 from the germline V gene are LNHDA and SQIVND (reference sequence). This CDR3 has 15 amino acids. The CDR3 is CASSAGQGGNYGYTF. For the CDR3, the DNA is TGTGCCAGTAGTGCCGGACAGGGTGGTAACTATGGCTACACCTTC.

This clonotype was found once. The J gene is TRBJ1-3, the V gene TRBV5-6; tentative D call: TRBD1 (6 bases). V lost 2 bases to trimming and J lost 2 bases, with 11 bases between them. This CDR3 has 15 residues. Germline CDR1 and CDR2: SGHDT and YYEEEE. In DNA form, the CDR3 reads TGTGCCAGCAGCTTACGGGACACAACTGGAAACACCATATATTTT. It encodes CASSLRDTTGNTIYF. Full variable domain (missing parts from reference TRBV5-6 and TRBJ1-3): DAGVTQSPTHLIKTRGQQVTLRCSPKSGHDTVSWYQQALGQGPQFIFQYYEEEERQRGNFPDRFSGHQFPNYSSELNVNALLLGDSALYLCASSLRDTTGNTIYFGEGSWLTVV.

This clonotype was counted a few times. The genes are TRBV5-4 and TRBJ2-3; 13 bases match TRBD2. Looked up from germline, CDR1 is SGHNT and CDR2 is YYREEE (reference sequence). V shed 4 bases, J shed 3 bases, and the junction held 11 bases outside the gene matches. The CDR3 consists of 18 residues. CDR3 protein: CASSPTSGGAEGTDTQYF. The CDR3 nucleotides read TGTGCCAGCAGCCCCACTAGCGGGGGGGCCGAGGGGACAGATACGCAGTATTTT.

CDR3 in amino acids: CASSYGAASPQETQYF. CDR3 DNA: TGTGCCAGCAGTTACGGCGCGGCTAGCCCCCAAGAGACCCAGTACTTC. This sequence joins TRBV6-5 and TRBJ2-5; possibly TRBD2 for D (5 bases). The CDR3 is 16 residues long. The V end was cut by 2 bases, the J end by 1 base, with 14 bases between. Germline values: CDR1 MNHEY, CDR2 SVGAGI.

This clonotype has only a few counts. The rearrangement uses TRBV18 and TRBJ1-1; D is perhaps TRBD1 (6 bases). The CDR3 has 13 amino acids. V was pared by 4 bases and J by 8 bases, with 14 bases between. The V gene's germline CDR1 is KGHSH and CDR2 LQKENI. The CDR3 DNA is TGTGCCAGCTCACTAACCGGGACATCGGAAGCTTTCTTT. Protein: CASSLTGTSEAFF.